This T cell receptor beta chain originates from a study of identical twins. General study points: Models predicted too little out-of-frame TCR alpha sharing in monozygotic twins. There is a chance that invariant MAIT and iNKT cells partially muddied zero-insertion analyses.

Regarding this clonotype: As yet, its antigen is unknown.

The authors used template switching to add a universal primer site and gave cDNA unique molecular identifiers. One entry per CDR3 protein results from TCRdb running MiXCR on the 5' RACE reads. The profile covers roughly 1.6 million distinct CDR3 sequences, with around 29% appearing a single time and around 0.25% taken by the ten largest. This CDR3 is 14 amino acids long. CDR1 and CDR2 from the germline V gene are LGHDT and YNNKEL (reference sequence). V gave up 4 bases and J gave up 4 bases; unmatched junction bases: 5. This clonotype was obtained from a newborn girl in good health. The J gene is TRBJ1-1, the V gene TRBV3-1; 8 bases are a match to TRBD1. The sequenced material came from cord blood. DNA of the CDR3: TGTGCCAGCAGCCGGACAGGGACAGGCACTGAAGCTTTCTTT. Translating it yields CASSRTGTGTEAFF. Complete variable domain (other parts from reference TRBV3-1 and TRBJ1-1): DTAVSQTPKYLVTQMGNDKSIKCEQNLGHDTMYWYKQDSKKFLKIMFSYNNKELIINETVPNRFSPKSPDKAHLNLHINSLELGDSAVYFCASSRTGTGTEAFFGQGTRLTVV.